The subject of this entry is one TCR beta chain. The sample originates from a study of cytomegalovirus exposure and HLA in healthy donors. PCR employed 60 Vbeta and 13 Jbeta primers. TCRdb's copy holds only in-frame clones and misses some; the assay was immunoSEQ multiplex PCR. Here the sample spans some 120,000 clones, 80% being singletons. Germline V gene data show CDR1 as LNHDA and CDR2 as SQIVND (reference sequence). J was trimmed by 0 bases and V by 7 bases; bases with no gene match: 5. CDR3 length: 15 residues. This chain joins TRBV19 and TRBJ1-5, with 8 bases identical to TRBD1. The TCR originated in a man aged 40-55 years in good health and CMV-seronegative. Sequencing was performed on PBMCs. CDR3 nucleotides: TGTGCCAGTAACCTGGACAGGGCTAGCAATCAGCCCCAGCATTTT. As protein: CASNLDRASNQPQHF.